The clone carrying this T cell receptor (beta chain) was recorded a few times. The antigen remains undetermined. The data were obtained in a study of identical twins. Study-wide points: The abundant beta clonotypes from cord blood had fewer insertions, and memory repertoires had none of this.

Unique molecular identifiers were present on the cDNA, and a universal primer site came from template switching. MiXCR was run by TCRdb on the 5' RACE reads, yielding one entry per CDR3 protein. This table has about 460,000 distinct CDR3 sequences, 12% to 15% appearing once. The CDR3 consists of 15 residues. Germline CDR1 LGHNA, CDR2 YSLEER. The junction had 4 bases not matched to a gene; V was cut back by 0 bases and J by 8 bases. There were only healthy Caucasians among the donors. These data were also reused for a study on yellow fever vaccine responses in identical twins.

V usage is TRBV4-3 and J usage is TRBJ2-2; 9 bases line up with TRBD1. The sample consisted of CD4+ T cells sorted from blood. The receptor comes from a young woman in good health. In nucleotides, the CDR3 is TGCGCCAGCAGCCAAGATCACAGGGGGCCGGGGGAGCTGTTTTTT. Translated: CASSQDHRGPGELFF.